The next 18 T cell receptor beta chains were all read from a single sample in a study of blood T cell repertoires in COVID-19. Measured with immunoSEQ multiplex PCR; TCRdb has only the in-frame clones, and not every one. The sample lists around 400,000 clones, roughly 90% occurring once. Material: PBMCs or T cells enriched from blood (not recorded which). These receptors were obtained from a woman between 18 and 29 years old who had been exposed to COVID-19.

This clone appeared a few times. This chain connects TRBV9 to TRBJ2-3; TRBD2 matches 9 bases. Germline values: CDR1 SGDLS, CDR2 YYNGEE. The J segment lost 0 bases and the V segment lost 0 bases, leaving 2 bases of the junction unmatched. The CDR3 consists of 16 residues. The CDR3 region has the DNA TGTGCCAGCAGCGTAGATACTAGCGGGAGCACAGATACGCAGTATTTT. Its protein product is CASSVDTSGSTDTQYF.

This rearrangement joins TRBV28 to TRBJ1-5; D is perhaps TRBD1 (6 bases). The CDR3 spans 15 residues. In germline, CDR1 is MDHEN, CDR2 SYDVKM. Trimming took 6 bases from V and 1 from J, leaving 13 bases between them. CDR3 in DNA: TGTGCCAGCAGCTCCGTGGGGGCGAGCAATCAGCCCCAGCATTTT. Its translation is CASSSVGASNQPQHF.

The chain couples TRBV5-1 to TRBJ1-1, with a tentative D call TRBD1 (6 bases). V dropped 1 base and J dropped 2 bases, with 9 bases sitting between them. The CDR3 loop spans 14 amino acids. CDR1 SGHRS and CDR2 YFSETQ come from the germline V gene. The CDR3 nucleotides read TGCGCCAGCAGCTTGACAGGGATCAACACTGAAGCTTTCTTT. This sequence encodes CASSLTGINTEAFF.

V gene TRBV11-2 combines with J gene TRBJ2-3; 12 bases match TRBD2. The CDR3 length is 18 residues. Germline V gives CDR1 SGHAT, CDR2 FQNNGV. Trimming cost V 3 bases and J 3 bases; bases outside gene matches: 10. CDR3 DNA: TGTGCCAGCAGCTTGGGGAGTGGACTAGCGGGAAGGACAGATACGCAGTATTTT. It specifies CASSLGSGLAGRTDTQYF.

This chain joins TRBV6-4 and TRBJ2-3; 11 nucleotides agree with TRBD2. This CDR3 has 15 residues. CDR1 MRHNA and CDR2 SNTAGT come from the germline V gene. V shed 6 bases, J shed 4 bases, and the junction held 6 bases outside the gene matches. The chain's CDR3 is CASSPTSGGADTQYF. The CDR3 DNA reads TGTGCCAGCAGCCCTACTAGCGGGGGAGCAGATACGCAGTATTTT.

The chain recombines TRBV2 with TRBJ2-1, with D perhaps TRBD1 (6 bases). From germline, CDR1 is SNHLY and CDR2 FYNNEI. The CDR3 has 12 amino acids. V gave up 8 bases and J gave up 8 bases, with 13 bases separating them. The CDR3 spells CASAYRVDEQFF. In DNA form, the CDR3 reads TGTGCCAGCGCTTACAGGGTGGATGAGCAGTTCTTC.

This clone was counted a single time. This chain connects TRBV27 to TRBJ1-2, with TRBD1 matching 7 bases. The CDR3 spans 17 residues. The germline CDR1 and CDR2 sequences are MNHEY and SMNVEV (reference sequence). V was clipped by 6 bases and J by 0 bases; unmatched bases: 13. In DNA form, the CDR3 reads TGTGCCAGCAGGAAGAGACAGGGAGCACTGCCTAACTATGGCTACACCTTC. Its protein product is CASRKRQGALPNYGYTF.

The gene calls are TRBV28 and TRBJ1-4; D gene unclear. V was trimmed by 6 bases and J by 2 bases, leaving 13 bases between them. The CDR3 covers 15 residues. Germline loops: CDR1 MDHEN, CDR2 SYDVKM. The CDR3 DNA reads TGTGCCAGCAGCCCCCTGGGCCAGACTAATGAAAAACTGTTTTTT. Translation gives CASSPLGQTNEKLFF.

The V gene is TRBV29-1, the J gene TRBJ2-1; 12 bases fit TRBD2. The CDR3 contains 14 residues. Germline CDR1 reads SQVTM; CDR2 reads ANQGSEA. Trimming removed 6 bases from V and 6 bases from J; junction bases left unmatched: 6. CDR3 sequence (DNA): TGCAGCGTCGTGGGACTAGCGGGTTTCAATGAGCAGTTCTTC. It encodes CSVVGLAGFNEQFF.

The chain carries TRBV6-1 and TRBJ2-7; D gene unclear. Trimming took 3 bases from V and 3 from J, leaving 9 bases between them. CDR3 length: 13 residues. CDR1 and CDR2 from the germline V gene are MNHNS and SASEGT. CDR3 DNA: TGTGCCAGCAGTGATCACCAGAACTACGAGCAGTACTTC. It codes for CASSDHQNYEQYF.

The rearrangement joins TRBV2 to TRBJ1-2; TRBD1 matches 11 bases. With V trimmed by 7 bases and J by 8 bases, 6 bases remained unmatched. The germline CDR1 and CDR2 sequences are SNHLY and FYNNEI. CDR3 length: 13 residues. The CDR3 bases are TGTGCCAGCAATGGACAGGGGGCAGGCGGCTACACCTTC. Protein sequence: CASNGQGAGGYTF.

The V call is TRBV5-4, the J call TRBJ1-2; D is possibly TRBD1 (5 bases). Looked up from germline, CDR1 is SGHNT and CDR2 is YYREEE (reference sequence). The germline V and J ends were trimmed by 2 bases and 2 bases, with 10 bases remaining between them. The CDR3 loop spans 14 amino acids. The CDR3 DNA sequence: TGTGCCAGCAGCTTCGTACAGGAAAACTATGGCTACACCTTC. This encodes CASSFVQENYGYTF.

V is TRBV27 and J is TRBJ2-7; D call uncertain. V lost 6 bases, J lost 4 bases, and 10 bases lay in between. This CDR3 comprises 12 residues. From germline, CDR1 is MNHEY and CDR2 SMNVEV (reference sequence). The CDR3 DNA follows: TGTGCCAGCAGAAGCCCTAGTTACGAGCAGTACTTC. It is translated as CASRSPSYEQYF.

The chain links TRBV7-2 to TRBJ2-5; D unclear. Trimming stripped 5 bases from V and 5 bases from J, with 15 bases between. Germline values: CDR1 SGHTA, CDR2 FQGNSA. This CDR3 has 14 residues. This chain's CDR3 is CASSHTVRGETQYF. The CDR3 DNA reads as TGTGCCAGCAGCCATACCGTCCGAGGTGAGACCCAGTACTTC.

The chain has TRBV9 and TRBJ2-7, with 10 nucleotides matching TRBD2. There are 15 residues in the CDR3. Germline V gene lookup returns CDR1 SGDLS and CDR2 YYNGEE. With 4 bases clipped from V and 6 bases from J, the junction kept 10 bases outside the gene matches. As DNA, the CDR3 is TGTGCCAGCAGCTCAGGGAGACTAGCGGGCTCCGAGCAGTACTTC. Translated: CASSSGRLAGSEQYF.

This clone is a singleton in its sample. V and J are TRBV6-4 and TRBJ2-2; 7 bases agree with TRBD2. The CDR3 extends over 18 amino acids. J lost 5 bases, V lost 0 bases, and 12 bases had no gene match. CDR1 MRHNA and CDR2 SNTAGT come from the germline V gene. The CDR3 loop reads CASSDSPFAGVQTGELFF. The CDR3 DNA reads as TGTGCCAGCAGTGACTCGCCCTTTGCGGGAGTACAAACCGGGGAGCTGTTTTTT.

J is TRBJ1-5 and V is TRBV10-3, with 7 nucleotides matching TRBD1. The CDR3 covers 14 residues. Germline V gives CDR1 ENHRY, CDR2 SYGVKD. The V segment lost 10 bases and the J segment 1 base; nucleotides outside the gene matches: 7. The CDR3 region is CATEGAWSNQPQHF. Here the CDR3 DNA reads TGTGCCACCGAGGGGGCATGGAGCAATCAGCCCCAGCATTTT.

The J gene is TRBJ2-2, the V gene TRBV2; D is undetermined. Looked up from germline, CDR1 is SNHLY and CDR2 is FYNNEI. The CDR3 sequence is 13 residues long. The ends were cut back, 7 bases at V and 2 bases at J, with 8 bases in the middle. CDR3 nucleotide sequence: TGTGCCAGCACCGGAGAAAACACCGGGGAGCTGTTTTTT. Translation gives CASTGENTGELFF.